The T cell receptor beta chain described here comes from a study of T cell changes during pregnancy in multiple sclerosis. From germline, CDR1 is SNHLY and CDR2 FYNNEI. The CDR3 is made up of 16 amino acids. V lost 6 bases, J lost 0 bases, and 8 bases stayed unmatched. Profiled with immunoSEQ multiplex PCR; TCRdb holds only in-frame clones, not every one. Of approximately 50,000 clones in the sample, 90% were seen once. This sequence originates from a female donor in good health, enrolled as a control in a pregnancy study. This chain uses TRBV2 with TRBJ2-1; 7 nucleotides line up with TRBD2. The specimen comprised peripheral blood, sampled in the third trimester of pregnancy. This chain's CDR3 is CASSTNLADSYNEQFF. The CDR3 DNA follows: TGTGCCAGCAGCACTAACCTAGCGGACTCCTACAATGAGCAGTTCTTC. Using reference TRBV2 and TRBJ2-1 for the parts outside the CDR3, the full variable domain is EPEVTQTPSHQVTQMGQEVILRCVPISNHLYFYWYRQILGQKVEFLVSFYNNEISEKSEIFDDQFSVERPDGSNFTLKIRSTKLEDSAMYFCASSTNLADSYNEQFFGPGTRLTVL.